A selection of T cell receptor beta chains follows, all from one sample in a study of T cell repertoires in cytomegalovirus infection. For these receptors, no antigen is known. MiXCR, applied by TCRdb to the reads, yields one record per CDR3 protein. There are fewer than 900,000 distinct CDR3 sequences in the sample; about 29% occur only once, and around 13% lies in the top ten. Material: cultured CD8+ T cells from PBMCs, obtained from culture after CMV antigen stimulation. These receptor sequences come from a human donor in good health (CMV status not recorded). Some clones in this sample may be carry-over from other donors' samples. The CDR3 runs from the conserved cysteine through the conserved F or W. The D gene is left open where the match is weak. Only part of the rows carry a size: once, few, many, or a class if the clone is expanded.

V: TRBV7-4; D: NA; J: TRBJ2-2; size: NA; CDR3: CASSSPRANTGELFF; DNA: TGTGCCAGCAGCTCCCCTAGGGCGAACACCGGGGAGCTGTTTTTT
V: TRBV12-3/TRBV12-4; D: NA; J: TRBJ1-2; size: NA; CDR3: CASSPLVFGYGYTF; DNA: TGTGCCAGCAGTCCCCTGGTGTTCGGCTATGGCTACACCTTC
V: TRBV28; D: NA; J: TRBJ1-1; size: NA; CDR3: CASSPLLTEAFF; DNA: TGTGCCAGCAGCCCACTGCTCACTGAAGCTTTCTTT
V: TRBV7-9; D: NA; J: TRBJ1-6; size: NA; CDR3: CASSLKFFGGSYNSPLHF; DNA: TGTGCCAGCAGCTTAAAGTTTTTCGGGGGCTCCTATAATTCACCCCTCCACTTT
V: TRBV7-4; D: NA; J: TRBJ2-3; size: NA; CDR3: CASSLVSGTVLTDTQYF; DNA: TGTGCCAGCAGCTTAGTATCGGGAACGGTGCTCACAGATACGCAGTATTTT
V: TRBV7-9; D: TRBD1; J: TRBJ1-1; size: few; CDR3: CASSLPWTGIAEAFF; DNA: TGTGCCAGCAGCTTACCCTGGACAGGGATCGCTGAAGCTTTCTTT
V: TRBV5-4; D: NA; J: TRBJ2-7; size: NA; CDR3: CAFRGGRSYEQYF; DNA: TGTGCCTTCAGGGGGGGGCGCTCCTACGAGCAGTACTTC
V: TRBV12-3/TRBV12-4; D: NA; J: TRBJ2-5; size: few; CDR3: CASSFSQLEETQYF; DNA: TGTGCCAGCAGTTTCTCGCAGCTCGAAGAGACCCAGTACTTC
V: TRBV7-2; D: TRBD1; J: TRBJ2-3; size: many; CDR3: CASSPGDRGYSTDTQYF; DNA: TGTGCCAGCAGCCCTGGGGACAGGGGGTATAGCACAGATACGCAGTATTTT
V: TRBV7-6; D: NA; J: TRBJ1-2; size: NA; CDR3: CASFPANYGYTF; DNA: TGTGCCAGCTTTCCAGCTAACTATGGCTACACCTTC
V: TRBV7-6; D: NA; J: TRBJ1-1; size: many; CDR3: CASSLDGTATEAFF; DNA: TGTGCCAGCAGCTTAGATGGGACCGCGACTGAAGCTTTCTTT
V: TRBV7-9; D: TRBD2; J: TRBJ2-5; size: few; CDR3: CASSHGLAGAWETQYF; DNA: TGTGCCAGCAGCCATGGACTAGCGGGGGCCTGGGAGACCCAGTACTTC
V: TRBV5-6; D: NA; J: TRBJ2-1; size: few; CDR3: CASSAQWNEQFF; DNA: TGTGCCAGCAGCGCACAGTGGAATGAGCAGTTCTTC
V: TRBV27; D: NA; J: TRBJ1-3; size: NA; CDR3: CASSGRHGVGNTIYF; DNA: TGTGCCAGCAGCGGCCGCCATGGGGTTGGAAACACCATATATTTT
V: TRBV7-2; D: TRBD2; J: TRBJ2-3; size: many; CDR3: CASSKRGLAGSTDTQYF; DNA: TGTGCCAGCAGCAAAAGGGGTCTAGCGGGGAGTACAGATACGCAGTATTTT
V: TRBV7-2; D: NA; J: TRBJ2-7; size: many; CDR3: CASSLGYSSYEQYF; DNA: TGTGCCAGCAGCTTAGGGTACAGCTCCTACGAGCAGTACTTC
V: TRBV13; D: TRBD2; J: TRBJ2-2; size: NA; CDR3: CASSQRGGELFF; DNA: TGTGCCAGCAGCCAGCGGGGCGGGGAGCTGTTTTTT
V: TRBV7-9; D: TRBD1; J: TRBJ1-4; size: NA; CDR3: CASSPKGQGAEKLFF; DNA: TGTGCCAGCAGCCCAAAGGGACAGGGGGCTGAAAAACTGTTTTTT
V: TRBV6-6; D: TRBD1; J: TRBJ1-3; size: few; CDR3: CASSYGWQGVTGNTIYF; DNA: TGTGCCAGCAGTTACGGGTGGCAGGGGGTTACTGGAAACACCATATATTTT
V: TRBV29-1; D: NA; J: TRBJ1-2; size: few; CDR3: CSVTGFYDYGYTF; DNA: TGCAGCGTTACAGGGTTTTACGACTATGGCTACACCTTC
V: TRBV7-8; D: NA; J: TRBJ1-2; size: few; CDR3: CASSSSGHLVSYGYTF; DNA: TGTGCCAGCAGTTCCTCCGGCCACTTGGTTAGCTATGGCTACACCTTC
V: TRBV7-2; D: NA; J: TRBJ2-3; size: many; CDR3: CASSLRQGYADTQYF; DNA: TGTGCCAGCAGCTTAAGGCAGGGATACGCAGATACGCAGTATTTT
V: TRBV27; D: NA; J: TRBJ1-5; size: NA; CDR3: CASSLSTGRYSNQPQHF; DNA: TGTGCCAGCAGTTTATCGACGGGCCGTTATAGCAATCAGCCCCAGCATTTT
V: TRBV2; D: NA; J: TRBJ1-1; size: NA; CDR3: CASSEALTGDNTEAFF; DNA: TGTGCCAGCAGTGAAGCGCTAACAGGAGATAACACTGAAGCTTTCTTT
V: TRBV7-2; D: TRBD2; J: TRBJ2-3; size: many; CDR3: CASTPRGLAGETQYF; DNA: TGTGCCAGCACCCCTCGAGGACTAGCGGGAGAGACGCAGTATTTT
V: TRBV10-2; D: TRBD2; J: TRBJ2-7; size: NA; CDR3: CASSEQTSGVSYEQYF; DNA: TGCGCCAGCAGTGAGCAAACTAGCGGGGTTTCCTACGAGCAGTACTTC
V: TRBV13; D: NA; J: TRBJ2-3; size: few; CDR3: CASSLSLGLATDTQYF; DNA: TGTGCCAGCAGCCTATCTCTAGGTCTAGCGACAGATACGCAGTATTTT
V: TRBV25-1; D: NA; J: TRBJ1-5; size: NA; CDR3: CASTRQVRRGPQHF; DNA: TGTGCCAGCACCCGACAGGTCCGACGGGGGCCCCAGCATTTT
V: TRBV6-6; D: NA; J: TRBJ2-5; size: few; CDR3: CASNPRPQETQYF; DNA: TGTGCCAGCAACCCTCGGCCTCAAGAGACCCAGTACTTC
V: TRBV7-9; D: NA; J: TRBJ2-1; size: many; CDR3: CASSLGGGPYNEQFF; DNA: TGTGCCAGCAGCTTAGGAGGGGGACCCTACAATGAGCAGTTCTTC
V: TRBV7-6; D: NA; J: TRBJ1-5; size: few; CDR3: CASSWGHPNQPQHF; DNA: TGTGCCAGCAGCTGGGGACACCCAAATCAGCCCCAGCATTTT
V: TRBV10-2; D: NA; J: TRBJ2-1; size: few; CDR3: CASRLRQSSYNEQFF; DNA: TGCGCCAGCAGGCTCAGGCAGAGCTCCTACAATGAGCAGTTCTTC
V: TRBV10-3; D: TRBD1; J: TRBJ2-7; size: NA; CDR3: CAISEVGQGDEQYF; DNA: TGTGCCATCAGTGAGGTGGGACAGGGTGACGAGCAGTACTTC
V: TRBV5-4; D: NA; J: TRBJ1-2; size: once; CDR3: CASSLDSHYTF; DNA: TGTGCCAGCAGCTTGGACAGCCACTACACCTTC
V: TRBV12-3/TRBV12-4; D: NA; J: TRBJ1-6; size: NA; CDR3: CASSHEGSPLHF; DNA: TGTGCCAGCAGCCACGAGGGTTCACCCCTCCACTTT
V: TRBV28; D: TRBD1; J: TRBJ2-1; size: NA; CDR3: CASSIDTGGMDNEQFF; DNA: TGTGCCAGCAGCATCGACACAGGGGGCATGGACAATGAGCAGTTCTTC
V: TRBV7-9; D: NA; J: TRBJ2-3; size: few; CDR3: CASSLAERQYF; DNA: TGTGCCAGCAGCTTGGCGGAAAGGCAGTATTTT
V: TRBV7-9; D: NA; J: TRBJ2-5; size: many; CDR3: CASSLKSPPETQYF; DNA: TGTGCCAGCAGCCTGAAGTCGCCCCCAGAGACCCAGTACTTC
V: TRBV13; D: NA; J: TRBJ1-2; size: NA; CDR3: CASRGGWNYGYTF; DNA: TGTGCCAGCAGGGGTGGCTGGAACTATGGCTACACCTTC
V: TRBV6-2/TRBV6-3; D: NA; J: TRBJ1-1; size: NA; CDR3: CASSGGGLTEAFF; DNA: TGTGCCAGCAGCGGCGGGGGGCTCACTGAAGCTTTCTTT
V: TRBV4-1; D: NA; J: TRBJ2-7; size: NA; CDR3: CASSQLGHTNEQYF; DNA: TGCGCCAGCAGCCAATTGGGACATACCAACGAGCAGTACTTC
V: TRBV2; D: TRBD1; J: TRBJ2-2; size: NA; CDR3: CASLDRSNTGELFF; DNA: TGTGCCAGCCTGGACAGGAGTAACACCGGGGAGCTGTTTTTT
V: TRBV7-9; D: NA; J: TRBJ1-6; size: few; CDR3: CASSEWTETGDSPLHF; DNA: TGTGCCAGCAGCGAATGGACCGAAACCGGCGATTCACCCCTCCACTTT
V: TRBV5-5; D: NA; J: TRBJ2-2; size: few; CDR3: CASYGRINTGELFF; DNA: TGTGCCAGCTACGGGCGGATTAACACCGGGGAGCTGTTTTTT
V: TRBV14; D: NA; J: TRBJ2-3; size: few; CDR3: CASSRRPGHGRSDTQYF; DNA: TGTGCCAGCAGCCGCAGACCGGGACATGGCCGCTCAGATACGCAGTATTTT
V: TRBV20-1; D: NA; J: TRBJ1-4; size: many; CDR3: CSAREVGNEKLFF; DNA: TGCAGTGCTAGGGAGGTCGGGAATGAAAAACTGTTTTTT
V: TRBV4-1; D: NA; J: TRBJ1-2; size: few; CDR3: CASSHQQGHPNYGYTF; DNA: TGCGCCAGCAGCCACCAACAGGGTCACCCTAACTATGGCTACACCTTC
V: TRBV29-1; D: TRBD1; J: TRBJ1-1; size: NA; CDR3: CSVVQGAYTEAFF; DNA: TGCAGCGTTGTACAGGGGGCTTACACTGAAGCTTTCTTT
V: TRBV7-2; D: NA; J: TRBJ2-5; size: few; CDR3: CASSLLTGWETQYF; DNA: TGTGCCAGCAGCTTACTTACAGGGTGGGAGACCCAGTACTTC
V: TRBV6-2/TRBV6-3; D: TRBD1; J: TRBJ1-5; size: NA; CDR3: CASSYSYRGRQPQHF; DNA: TGTGCCAGCAGTTACTCCTACAGGGGCAGGCAGCCCCAGCATTTT
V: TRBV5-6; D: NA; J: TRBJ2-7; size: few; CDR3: CASTPRWGAYEQYF; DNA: TGTGCCAGCACCCCGCGGTGGGGGGCCTACGAGCAGTACTTC
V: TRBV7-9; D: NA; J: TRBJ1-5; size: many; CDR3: CASGGGNQPQHF; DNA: TGTGCCAGCGGGGGAGGGAATCAGCCCCAGCATTTT
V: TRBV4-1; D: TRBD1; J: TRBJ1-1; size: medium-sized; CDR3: CASSPGQGGTEAFF; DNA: TGTGCCAGCAGCCCGGGACAGGGAGGCACTGAAGCTTTCTTT
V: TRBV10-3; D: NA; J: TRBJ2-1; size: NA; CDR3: CAIEIGGGLHNEQFF; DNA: TGTGCCATCGAGATAGGGGGGGGCCTCCACAATGAGCAGTTCTTC
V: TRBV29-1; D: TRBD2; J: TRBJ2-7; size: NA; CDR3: CSVETSDSYEQYF; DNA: TGCAGCGTCGAGACTAGCGACTCCTACGAGCAGTACTTC
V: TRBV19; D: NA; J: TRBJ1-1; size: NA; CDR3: CASSMLGIGEAFF; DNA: TGTGCCAGTAGTATGTTGGGGATTGGTGAAGCTTTCTTT
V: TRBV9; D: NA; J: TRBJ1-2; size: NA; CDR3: CASSTRQNGYTF; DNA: TGTGCCAGCAGCACCAGACAGAATGGCTACACCTTC
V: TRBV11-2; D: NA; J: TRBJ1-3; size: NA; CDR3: CASSQDRGNTIYF; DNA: TGTGCCAGCAGCCAAGACCGGGGAAACACCATATATTTT
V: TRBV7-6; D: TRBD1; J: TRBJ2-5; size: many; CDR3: CASRLTEGQRQETQYF; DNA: TGTGCCAGCAGGTTAACTGAGGGACAGAGACAAGAGACCCAGTACTTC